The rows below give T cell receptor beta chains drawn from one sample of a study of blood T cell repertoires in COVID-19. Produced via immunoSEQ multiplex PCR; TCRdb's table is partial and in-frame only. The sample shows hundreds of thousands of clones, 89% of them seen only once. Sequencing was performed on peripheral blood. These receptors were obtained from a woman aged 30 to 39 with COVID-19, enrolled during active disease. Both conserved end residues are part of each CDR3. A D gene is named only where the DNA matches it firmly. Clone size is given for some rows only: seen once, a few or many times, or a class if the clone is expanded.

d_gene	len	v_gene	j_gene	abundance	CDR3nt	CDR3aa
NA	16	TRBV4-1	TRBJ2-3	NA	TGCGCCAGCAGCCAAGGGGCTAGCCTAAGGGCAGATACGCAGTATTTT	CASSQGASLRADTQYF
NA	14	TRBV27	TRBJ2-2	NA	TGTGCCAGCTCCTTTTCGGTTCGAGCCGGGGAGCTGTTTTTT	CASSFSVRAGELFF
TRBD1	13	TRBV19	TRBJ1-1	NA	TGTGCCAGTAGTCCTCCGGGACAGGGGGGGGTTTTCTTT	CASSPPGQGGVFF
NA	16	TRBV7-2	TRBJ2-4	NA	TGTGCCAGCAGCTTAGACAGGGCACTAGCCAAAAACATTCAGTACTTC	CASSLDRALAKNIQYF
TRBD2	18	TRBV15	TRBJ2-2	NA	TGTGCCACCAGCAGAGATTGGGGGACTAGCGGGGGAACCGGGGAGCTGTTTTTT	CATSRDWGTSGGTGELFF
NA	13	TRBV6-4	TRBJ1-3	NA	TGTGCCAGCAGGCCCGGCTCTGGAAACACCATATATTTT	CASRPGSGNTIYF
TRBD1	13	TRBV6-5	TRBJ1-5	NA	TGTGCCAGCAGTTACCAGGGGGATCAGCCCCAGCATTTT	CASSYQGDQPQHF
NA	13	TRBV3-1/TRBV3-2	TRBJ1-2	NA	TGTGCCAGCAGCCAGACTATTAACTATGGCTACACCTTC	CASSQTINYGYTF
NA	12	TRBV7-9	TRBJ2-5	once	TGTGCCAGCAGCCAGTTATCAGAGACCCAGTACTTC	CASSQLSETQYF
TRBD1	14	TRBV6-7	TRBJ1-1	NA	TGTGCCAGCAGCCGGGGACAGGGGAACACTGAAGCTTTCTTT	CASSRGQGNTEAFF
NA	16	TRBV6-2/TRBV6-3	TRBJ2-7	NA	TGTGCCAGCAGTTACCTCCGGGACATTCTCTCCTACGAGCAGTACTTC	CASSYLRDILSYEQYF
TRBD1	15	TRBV5-1	TRBJ1-5	NA	TGCGCCAGCAGCAGGGACAGCCCTAGCAATCAGCCCCAGCATTTT	CASSRDSPSNQPQHF
NA	14	TRBV18	TRBJ1-1	NA	TGTGCCAGCTCACCAGGGGCAGGGAGGACTGAAGCTTTCTTT	CASSPGAGRTEAFF
NA	16	TRBV9	TRBJ2-3	NA	TGTGCCAGCAGCGCCCTCAGCCGGGGGAGCACAGATACGCAGTATTTT	CASSALSRGSTDTQYF
NA	14	TRBV10-2	TRBJ1-5	NA	TGCGCCAGCCGTGGGGCGGGGCTAAATCAGCCCCAGCATTTT	CASRGAGLNQPQHF
NA	14	TRBV12-5	TRBJ2-5	NA	TGTGCTAGTGGTTTTACGCTCGACTGGGAGACCCAGTACTTC	CASGFTLDWETQYF
NA	16	TRBV9	TRBJ2-3	NA	TGTGCCAGCAGCGTAGGGGGTCAAACGGAGGAAGATACGCAGTATTTT	CASSVGGQTEEDTQYF
NA	15	TRBV7-9	TRBJ1-2	NA	TGTGCCAGCAGCTTAGCAGGGGCCTTTAACTATGGCTACACCTTC	CASSLAGAFNYGYTF
TRBD1	15	TRBV4-3	TRBJ1-6	NA	TGCGCCAGCAGCTCCGGACAGGCAAATAATTCACCCCTCCACTTT	CASSSGQANNSPLHF
NA	11	TRBV29-1	TRBJ1-2	NA	TGCAGCGCCCCCCACCTAGGTGGCTACACCTTC	CSAPHLGGYTF
TRBD2	16	TRBV5-1	TRBJ2-5	NA	TGCGCCAGCAGCTTGTTCCTAGCGGGGGGGCGAGAGACCCAGTACTTC	CASSLFLAGGRETQYF
NA	17	TRBV28	TRBJ1-2	NA	TGTGCCAGCAGTTTCCGGACGAAAACTAGCCTGGACTATGGCTACACCTTC	CASSFRTKTSLDYGYTF
NA	11	TRBV29-1	TRBJ2-7	NA	TGCAGCGTAGACAACTCCTACGAGCAGTACTTC	CSVDNSYEQYF
NA	14	TRBV4-2	TRBJ1-2	NA	TGTGCCAGCAGCCCCCGACAGACTAACTATGGCTACACCTTC	CASSPRQTNYGYTF
NA	13	TRBV30	TRBJ1-2	NA	TGTGCCTGGAGTCCGACAGGCGTCGATGGCTACACCTTC	CAWSPTGVDGYTF
NA	14	TRBV6-5	TRBJ1-1	few	TGTGCCAGCATGAAACACCCTTCGGGCACTGAAGCTTTCTTT	CASMKHPSGTEAFF
TRBD1	14	TRBV5-1	TRBJ1-2	once	TGCGCCAGCAGCCACGGGACAGGTTCCTATGGCTACACCTTC	CASSHGTGSYGYTF
TRBD1	15	TRBV3-1/TRBV3-2	TRBJ1-1	NA	TGTGCCAGCAGCCACGCTGGGACAGGGGGGTTTGAAGCTTTCTTT	CASSHAGTGGFEAFF
TRBD2	17	TRBV5-5	TRBJ2-5	few	TGTGCCAGCAGCCCCGGCGGAGCGGGAGGGCCCTCGGAGACCCAGTACTTC	CASSPGGAGGPSETQYF
TRBD1	17	TRBV7-7	TRBJ2-5	NA	TGTGCTAGCAGCTTAGCGACCCGGGACAGCAGACAAGAGACCCAGTACTTC	CASSLATRDSRQETQYF
NA	11	TRBV6-5	TRBJ2-1	NA	TGTGCCACCTCCTTGTCCAATGAGCAGTTCTTC	CATSLSNEQFF
NA	13	TRBV5-6	TRBJ2-3	NA	TGTGCCAGCAGCTTGCGACAGGCCGATACGCAGTATTTT	CASSLRQADTQYF
NA	15	TRBV25-1	TRBJ1-2	NA	TGTGCCAGCAGTGAGCAGGAGGGCGGTGAATATGGCTACACCTTC	CASSEQEGGEYGYTF
TRBD1	14	TRBV9	TRBJ1-1	NA	TGTGCCAGCAGCGCGACAGGGGCGAACACTGAAGCTTTCTTT	CASSATGANTEAFF
TRBD2	17	TRBV5-5	TRBJ2-2	NA	TGTGCCAGCAGCTTGAGGCTAGCGGAGTTACACCCCGGGGAGCTGTTTTTT	CASSLRLAELHPGELFF
TRBD2	15	TRBV9	TRBJ2-1	NA	TGTGCCAGCAGCCGCATAGCGGGAGGTAACAATGAGCAGTTCTTC	CASSRIAGGNNEQFF
TRBD2	17	TRBV20-1	TRBJ2-1	NA	TGCAGTGCTAGTCGGGGTAGCGGGGGCCTATACTTCAATGAGCAGTTCTTC	CSASRGSGGLYFNEQFF
NA	13	TRBV11-3	TRBJ1-2	NA	TGTGCCAGCAGCTCGCAGGAAGGCTATGGCTACACCTTC	CASSSQEGYGYTF
TRBD1	15	TRBV7-2	TRBJ2-2	NA	TGTGCCAGCAGCTGGGGACAGGGGAACACCGGGGAGCTGTTTTTT	CASSWGQGNTGELFF
TRBD1	13	TRBV11-3	TRBJ1-2	NA	TGTGCCAGCAGCCTAACCGGACAGGGAGGCTACACCTTC	CASSLTGQGGYTF
TRBD1	16	TRBV5-1	TRBJ2-3	NA	TGCGCCAGCAGTATAACAGGGGGCCGGAGCACAGATACGCAGTATTTT	CASSITGGRSTDTQYF
NA	15	TRBV5-1	TRBJ1-1	NA	TGCGCCAGCAGCTGGACCACAGGGTCGGACACTGAAGCTTTCTTT	CASSWTTGSDTEAFF
NA	16	TRBV7-9	TRBJ2-3	NA	TGTGCCAGCAGCCGCCTCGACTCGTCCCTGGGAGATACGCAGTATTTT	CASSRLDSSLGDTQYF
TRBD1	17	TRBV3-1/TRBV3-2	TRBJ2-2	NA	TGTGCCAGCAGCCAAGAGAGGGGGACAGGGAGGACCGGGGAGCTGTTTTTT	CASSQERGTGRTGELFF
NA	14	TRBV7-2	TRBJ1-1	NA	TGTGCCAGCAGCTTACCCAGGGGTTCCACTGAAGCTTTCTTT	CASSLPRGSTEAFF
TRBD2	17	TRBV11-3	TRBJ2-5	NA	TGTGCCAGCAGCCAAACCTTTAGCGGGAGTTCAACGGAGACCCAGTACTTC	CASSQTFSGSSTETQYF
NA	15	TRBV6-6	TRBJ1-2	NA	TGTGCCAGCAGTTACTCAGGAGAGGGGAGGTATGGCTACACCTTC	CASSYSGEGRYGYTF
TRBD1	15	TRBV19	TRBJ1-5	NA	TGTGCCAGTAGTGGAGGACAGGGGTCGGATCAGCCCCAGCATTTT	CASSGGQGSDQPQHF
NA	14	TRBV14	TRBJ2-5	NA	TGTGCCAGCAGCCAAGTCCGGGGGAGGGAGACCCAGTACTTC	CASSQVRGRETQYF
NA	15	TRBV7-2	TRBJ1-3	once	TGTGCCAGCAGCTTAGCCAGGCAGACAGGAAACACCATATATTTT	CASSLARQTGNTIYF
TRBD1	14	TRBV7-9	TRBJ2-1	few	TGTGCCAGCAGCTTAGAAACAGGGGCGGTTGAGCAGTTCTTC	CASSLETGAVEQFF
TRBD1	16	TRBV18	TRBJ1-3	NA	TGTGCCAGCTCACGGGACGGAAGGGGGCAAGGAAACACCATATATTTT	CASSRDGRGQGNTIYF
TRBD2	16	TRBV11-2	TRBJ2-3	NA	TGTGCCAGCAGCTTGACTAGCGGGGGAAGCACAGATACGCAGTATTTT	CASSLTSGGSTDTQYF
NA	16	TRBV27	TRBJ2-5	NA	TGTGCCAGCAGTTTAAACACTGCGGGGGCACGAGAGACCCAGTACTTC	CASSLNTAGARETQYF